This T cell receptor (beta chain) was found in a study of OX40 agonist ivuxolimab in advanced cancers. Turning to the study itself: Patients were dosed with the agonistic anti-OX40 (CD134) antibody ivuxolimab.

Broader study findings: In CD8+ T cells, expanded clones were on average more numerous than in CD4+.

Comments on this clone: Antigen specificity is unknown. Distinct nucleotide sequences in the sample also encode this CDR3.

TCRdb's table, derived via immunoSEQ multiplex PCR, lists solely in-frame clones and lacks some. The data contain fewer than 85,000 clones, 80% to 90% of them singletons. Germline V gene lookup returns CDR1 SGDLS and CDR2 YYNGEE. V was trimmed by 0 bases and J by 3 bases, leaving 9 bases between them. The CDR3 loop spans 14 amino acids. This rearrangement joins TRBV9 to TRBJ2-5; weak D call: TRBD1 (5 bases). Sample: CD4+ or CD8+ T cells sorted from blood, taken in a trial of the OX40 agonist ivuxolimab. This clonotype originated in an adult with an advanced solid tumor such as melanoma, head and neck, liver or kidney cancer. In DNA form, the CDR3 reads TGTGCCAGCAGCGTAGATATCAGGGAAGAGACCCAGTACTTC. Its translation: CASSVDIREETQYF. Full variable domain (rest looked up from reference TRBV9 and TRBJ2-5): DSGVTQTPKHLITATGQRVTLRCSPRSGDLSVYWYQQSLDQGLQFLIQYYNGEERAKGNILERFSAQQFPDLHSELNLSSLELGDSALYFCASSVDIREETQYFGPGTRLLVL.